A selection of T cell receptor beta chains follows, all from one sample in a study of blood T cell repertoires in COVID-19. This table comes from immunoSEQ multiplex PCR, and its TCRdb copy is limited to in-frame clones, with some not included. The table has fewer than 90,000 clones, roughly nine tenths seen once; the top ten hold approximately 17%. The sequenced material came from peripheral blood. The receptors here all came from a man of 80 years or more in a cohort sampled during active COVID-19. CDR3s include the opening cysteine and the closing phenylalanine or tryptophan. D genes are given only for firm matches. Not all rows give a size; the values are once, few, many and, for expanded clones, a class.

abundance	v_gene	d_gene	j_gene	CDR3aa	CDR3nt
few	TRBV20-1	-	TRBJ1-2	CSASTAKASGGYTF	TGCAGTGCTAGTACCGCGAAGGCGTCGGGTGGCTACACCTTC
-	TRBV5-4	-	TRBJ2-4	CASSLLTEAKNIQYF	TGTGCCAGCAGCTTGTTGACAGAAGCCAAAAACATTCAGTACTTC
-	TRBV7-2	TRBD2	TRBJ2-3	CASRGGLSDTQYF	TGTGCCAGCAGGGGAGGGTTAAGCGATACGCAGTATTTT
-	TRBV28	-	TRBJ1-1	CAATSGGGRVGTEAFF	TGTGCCGCCACATCTGGCGGGGGAAGAGTAGGCACTGAAGCTTTCTTT
-	TRBV11-3	-	TRBJ2-1	CASSLQGAYNEQFF	TGTGCCAGCAGCTTACAAGGGGCCTACAATGAGCAGTTCTTC
once	TRBV6-6	-	TRBJ1-1	CASSLRQGNTEAFF	TGTGCCAGCAGTCTAAGACAAGGGAACACTGAAGCTTTCTTT
-	TRBV9	TRBD1	TRBJ1-2	CASSVVDRGTYGYTF	TGTGCCAGCAGCGTAGTGGACAGGGGGACCTATGGCTACACCTTC
-	TRBV3-1/TRBV3-2	-	TRBJ2-2	CASTGGFSNTGELFF	TGTGCCAGCACTGGGGGGTTCTCGAACACCGGGGAGCTGTTTTTT
once	TRBV15	-	TRBJ1-1	CATSKVGRGEAFF	TGTGCCACCAGCAAAGTGGGCCGGGGTGAAGCTTTCTTT
once	TRBV18	-	TRBJ2-1	CASSPSTVSYNEQFF	TGTGCCAGCTCACCTAGTACCGTCTCCTACAATGAGCAGTTCTTC
-	TRBV11-3	-	TRBJ2-5	CASSDRQEYQETQYF	TGTGCCAGCAGCGACCGACAGGAGTACCAAGAGACCCAGTACTTC
once	TRBV4-3	TRBD1	TRBJ1-2	CASSQVAGGAYGYTF	TGCGCCAGCAGCCAAGTTGCAGGGGGCGCCTATGGCTACACCTTC
-	TRBV5-1	TRBD1	TRBJ2-7	CASSLGQGFNEQYF	TGCGCCAGCAGCCTGGGACAGGGGTTTAACGAGCAGTACTTC
-	TRBV5-1	-	TRBJ2-3	CASSVEGGLTDTQYF	TGCGCCAGCAGCGTCGAGGGGGGGCTTACAGATACGCAGTATTTT
-	TRBV6-1	-	TRBJ2-3	CASSELGDTQYF	TGTGCCAGCAGTGAACTCGGGGATACGCAGTATTTT
-	TRBV4-1	-	TRBJ2-1	CASSQESRVGNEQFF	TGCGCCAGCAGCCAAGAGTCACGGGTAGGCAATGAGCAGTTCTTC
-	TRBV10-3	-	TRBJ1-5	CAISAASDYRQPQHF	TGTGCCATTTCGGCAGCCTCGGACTACCGCCAGCCCCAGCATTTT
-	TRBV3-1/TRBV3-2	TRBD2	TRBJ2-2	CASSQDREGSTGELFF	TGTGCCAGCAGCCAAGATCGGGAGGGTTCTACCGGGGAGCTGTTTTTT
-	TRBV10-3	TRBD1	TRBJ1-2	CAISEWDRGDYGYTF	TGTGCCATCAGTGAATGGGACAGGGGGGACTATGGCTACACCTTC
-	TRBV7-8	TRBD1	TRBJ1-1	CASRPQGLRNTEAFF	TGTGCCAGCAGGCCACAGGGGCTTCGGAACACTGAAGCTTTCTTT
-	TRBV18	-	TRBJ1-4	CASSPTGTTEKLFF	TGTGCCAGCTCACCTACAGGAACTACTGAAAAACTGTTTTTT
-	TRBV11-3	-	TRBJ2-5	CASSLNGGRETQYF	TGTGCCAGCAGCTTAAACGGGGGACGAGAGACCCAGTACTTC
-	TRBV28	-	TRBJ1-2	CASFRTGINYGYTF	TGTGCCAGCTTCCGAACAGGGATTAACTATGGCTACACCTTC
-	TRBV15	TRBD1	TRBJ2-3	CATSSGTGQIASTDTQYF	TGTGCCACCAGCAGCGGGACAGGGCAAATAGCTAGCACAGATACGCAGTATTTT
few	TRBV28	TRBD1	TRBJ1-5	CASRTGVGFDNQPQHF	TGTGCCAGCAGGACAGGGGTTGGGTTTGACAATCAGCCCCAGCATTTT
few	TRBV5-1	TRBD1	TRBJ1-1	CASSLEGTGLGGTEAFF	TGCGCCAGCAGCTTGGAGGGGACAGGGTTGGGTGGCACTGAAGCTTTCTTT
-	TRBV29-1	-	TRBJ1-1	CSVGGKKKMNTEAFF	TGCAGCGTCGGGGGGAAGAAAAAAATGAACACTGAAGCTTTCTTT
-	TRBV3-1/TRBV3-2	-	TRBJ2-7	CASSPSGRPVRDEQYF	TGTGCCAGCAGCCCTTCCGGACGTCCGGTGCGGGACGAGCAGTACTTC
-	TRBV19	-	TRBJ2-7	CASGDTFYEQYF	TGTGCCAGTGGGGACACCTTCTACGAGCAGTACTTC
-	TRBV19	TRBD1	TRBJ2-7	CASSNRGPPNEQYF	TGTGCCAGTAGTAACAGGGGGCCCCCCAACGAGCAGTACTTC
-	TRBV4-2	TRBD2	TRBJ2-7	CASSQRLAGASYEQYF	TGTGCCAGCAGCCAACGTCTAGCGGGGGCCTCCTACGAGCAGTACTTC
-	TRBV10-3	TRBD1	TRBJ2-7	CAISATGATIEQYF	TGTGCCATCAGTGCGACAGGGGCTACGATCGAGCAGTACTTC
-	TRBV24-1	-	TRBJ2-2	CATSVSTDSGELFF	TGTGCCACCAGTGTATCGACTGATTCCGGGGAGCTGTTTTTT
-	TRBV6-2/TRBV6-3	TRBD1	TRBJ1-2	CASSYSGGGFGYTF	TGTGCCAGCAGTTACTCCGGAGGGGGCTTTGGCTACACCTTC
-	TRBV7-2	TRBD2	TRBJ2-3	CASSLVVGMSGGRTDTQYF	TGTGCCAGCAGCTTAGTGGTTGGTATGAGCGGGGGGAGGACAGATACGCAGTATTTT
few	TRBV5-1	TRBD1	TRBJ1-3	CASSLGRTGVGNTIYF	TGCGCCAGCAGCTTAGGACGGACAGGGGTCGGAAACACCATATATTTT
-	TRBV28	-	TRBJ2-2	CASSFVGANTGELFF	TGTGCCAGCAGTTTTGTGGGCGCGAACACCGGGGAGCTGTTTTTT
-	TRBV10-3	-	TRBJ2-3	CAISERDSSLDTQYF	TGTGCCATCAGTGAGCGGGACTCCTCTCTAGATACGCAGTATTTT